This T cell receptor (beta chain) was recovered during a study of a mutant IDH1 vaccine in newly diagnosed glioma (dated by TCRdb to the early 2020s). Study-level background: Vaccination began 4-6 weeks after radiotherapy alone, or alongside temozolomide cycles in the chemotherapy-containing groups. Of the approximately 29 treated patients, approximately 62% were male and 37.5% were female, and a mean age of approximately 40 years was recorded. Before enrollment, most patients had been given radiochemotherapy with temozolomide as standard therapy, while the rest had received either radiotherapy alone or temozolomide alone. The week-35 safety follow-up took place at visit V12, and the week-47 end of study took place at visit V13. Six visits were used for peripheral blood collection: V03 (baseline), V05, V07, V10, V12 and V13. Longitudinal TCRB deep sequencing was performed for some 25 treated patients wherever samples were available for exploratory analyses. Paper-wide results and their limitations: No apparent relationship was observed between pseudoprogression and alterations in the top peripheral T cell clonotypes detected by TCRB sequencing. Selection of PBMC samples for TCRB deep sequencing was based on availability. Immune responses induced by the vaccine were seen in around 94% of patients across multiple MHC alleles. It was noted by the authors that analyses of patient blood samples could not be reproduced owing to sample limitations.

Interpreted using the paper, the time point label stands for: week 35, safety follow-up. A 20-mer mutant IDH1 peptide at 300 micrograms in Montanide made up each vaccine dose, which was injected subcutaneously together with topical imiquimod. Patients received eight vaccinations in weeks 1, 3, 5, 7, 11, 15, 19 and 23, corresponding to visits V03 through V10. Newly diagnosed WHO grade 3 or 4 IDH1-mutant astrocytomas showing loss of nuclear ATRX were present in the donors. The samples were drawn from NOA16, a multicentre, single-arm, open-label phase I trial in Germany that tested a mutant IDH1 peptide vaccine in humans for the first time. Genomic DNA for TCRB sequencing was extracted from EDTA blood using the DNeasy Blood and Tissue Kit. As regards this clone: No antigen is known for it. No base-level quality is on record; no much larger clone is a single base apart.

The library was produced with the immunoSEQ multiplex PCR assay. Following the manufacturer's protocol, the hsTCRB Kit was used to amplify rearranged TCR beta chain sequences. Sequencing of TCRB libraries was carried out on an Illumina MiSeq. Concerning the study's data processing: Demultiplexing, trimming and gene mapping were performed with the kit vendor's proprietary platform. TCRdb obtained this table from immuneACCESS and retained in-frame rearrangements with V and J assigned. These tables miss some clones; where compared with another copy, unresolved V genes account for less than half of the shortfall, and the remainder is unexplained. For V, J and clone size, that table is used; D and trimming come from the DNA. In this sample the table shows about 54,000 clones, roughly nine tenths of which occur a single time. Roughly 1.6% of the sample goes to the ten largest clones. The sample consisted of PBMCs, taken from a glioma patient whose treatment included an IDH1 peptide vaccine. This clonotype was sampled from a man in his forties with glioma.

The CDR3 here reads CASSRAPDTQYF. Read as DNA, the sequence is TGCGCCAGCAGCCGGGCCCCAGATACGCAGTATTTT. The rearrangement joined TRBV5-1 to TRBJ2-3; a confident D gene designation cannot be given. V lost 4 bases and J lost 4 bases; the stretch between them is 7 bases long. Its CDR3 holds 12 amino acids, cysteine through phenylalanine. Only the CDR3 part of the read is kept: 36 bases, read in frame from the first base. The germline V gene gives CDR1 as SGHRS and CDR2 as YFSETQ.